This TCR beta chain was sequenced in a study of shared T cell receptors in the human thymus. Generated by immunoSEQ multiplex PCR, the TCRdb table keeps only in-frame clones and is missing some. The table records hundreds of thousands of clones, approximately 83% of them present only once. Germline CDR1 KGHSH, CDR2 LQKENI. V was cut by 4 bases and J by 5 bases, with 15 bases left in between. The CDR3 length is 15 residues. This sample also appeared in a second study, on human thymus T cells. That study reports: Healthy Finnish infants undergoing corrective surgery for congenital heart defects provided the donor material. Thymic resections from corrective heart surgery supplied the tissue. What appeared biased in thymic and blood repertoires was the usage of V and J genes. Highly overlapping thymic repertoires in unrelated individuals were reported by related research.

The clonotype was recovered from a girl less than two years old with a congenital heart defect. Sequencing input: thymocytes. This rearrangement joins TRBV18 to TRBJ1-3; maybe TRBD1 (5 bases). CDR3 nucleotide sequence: TGTGCCAGCTCACGCAGGGTCACGCTGAGAAACACCATATATTTT. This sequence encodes CASSRRVTLRNTIYF.